The present T cell receptor beta chain was sequenced within a study of T cell changes during pregnancy in multiple sclerosis. This table comes from immunoSEQ multiplex PCR, and its TCRdb copy is limited to in-frame clones, with some not included. The repertoire includes approximately 28,000 clones, approximately 87% of them detected once, and approximately 8% sits in the top ten. The CDR3 spans 12 residues. CDR1 and CDR2 (germline): MNHNS, SASEGT. V dropped 3 bases and J dropped 4 bases, with 6 bases sitting between them. This sequence joins TRBV6-1 and TRBJ1-1, with D hard to call. The source is a female donor with multiple sclerosis, enrolled in a pregnancy study. The input for sequencing was CD8+ T cells from peripheral blood mononuclear cells, taken after pregnancy. CDR3 DNA sequence: TGTGCCAGCAGTGACTTAGCCACTGAAGCTTTCTTT. Amino acid sequence: CASSDLATEAFF.